This T cell receptor beta chain appears in the sequencing data of a study of blood T cell repertoires in COVID-19. Germline CDR1 reads SEHNR; CDR2 reads FQNEAQ (reference sequence). CDR3 length: 14 residues. V was pared by 4 bases and J by 7 bases, with 16 bases between. Sequencing was performed with immunoSEQ multiplex PCR; in TCRdb, only in-frame clones are kept and a portion is missing. The table records 250,000 to 350,000 clones, roughly 89% of them present only once. The sequence derives from a woman aged 18-29 years with acute COVID-19. The sequenced sample consisted of PBMCs or T cells enriched from blood (not recorded which). V and J are TRBV7-9 and TRBJ1-2, with D perhaps TRBD1 (6 bases). The CDR3 loop is CASSSIGGAIGYTF. The CDR3 DNA sequence: TGTGCCAGCAGCTCCATCGGGGGGGCAATTGGCTACACCTTC. Full variable domain (rest looked up from reference TRBV7-9 and TRBJ1-2): DTGVSQNPRHKITKRGQNVTFRCDPISEHNRLYWYRQTLGQGPEFLTYFQNEAQLEKSRLLSDRFSAERPKGSFSTLEIQRTEQGDSAMYLCASSSIGGAIGYTFGSGTRLTVV.